A selection of T cell receptor beta chains follows, all from one sample in a study of PD-L1 blockade in urothelial cancer. Profiling relied on immunoSEQ multiplex PCR, and the TCRdb table lists in-frame clones only, not all of them. The profile shows just under 30,000 clones, around 86% of them singletons. Material: PBMCs, obtained around atezolizumab (anti-PD-L1) treatment. These receptors were obtained from a man aged 45 to 65 with urothelial cancer. Both conserved end residues are part of each CDR3. Fields, in order: clone size, V gene, D gene, J gene, CDR3 protein, CDR3 DNA. D genes are given only for firm matches. Expanded clones are given a class, and other clones once, few, many or no size at all.

clone_size: -
v_call: TRBV9
d_call: TRBD2
j_call: TRBJ2-4
cdr3_aa: CASATASGSGNIQYF
cdr3_nt: TGTGCCAGCGCGACGGCTAGCGGGAGTGGAAACATTCAGTACTTC

clone_size: -
v_call: TRBV4-3
d_call: -
j_call: TRBJ2-7
cdr3_aa: CASSPRGNYEQYF
cdr3_nt: TGCGCCAGCAGCCCCAGGGGAAACTACGAGCAGTACTTC

clone_size: few
v_call: TRBV27
d_call: TRBD1
j_call: TRBJ1-2
cdr3_aa: CASSSSDRARGYTF
cdr3_nt: TGTGCCAGCAGTTCCTCCGACAGGGCGAGAGGCTACACCTTC

clone_size: -
v_call: TRBV5-1
d_call: TRBD2
j_call: TRBJ2-1
cdr3_aa: CASRGTSGTRNEQFF
cdr3_nt: TGCGCCAGCAGAGGGACTAGCGGGACTCGTAATGAGCAGTTCTTC

clone_size: -
v_call: TRBV10-3
d_call: TRBD1
j_call: TRBJ1-6
cdr3_aa: CATGRTGNNSPLHF
cdr3_nt: TGTGCCACGGGTAGGACAGGGAATAATTCACCCCTCCACTTT

clone_size: once
v_call: TRBV20-1
d_call: TRBD2
j_call: TRBJ2-5
cdr3_aa: CSARTSETQYF
cdr3_nt: TGCAGTGCTAGGACTAGCGAGACCCAGTACTTC

clone_size: -
v_call: TRBV19
d_call: TRBD1
j_call: TRBJ1-1
cdr3_aa: CASTIGTANTEAFF
cdr3_nt: TGTGCCAGTACCATAGGGACAGCGAACACTGAAGCTTTCTTT

clone_size: -
v_call: TRBV6-1
d_call: TRBD2
j_call: TRBJ2-3
cdr3_aa: CASSPTSGRSDTQYF
cdr3_nt: TGTGCCAGCAGTCCGACTAGCGGGAGGTCAGATACGCAGTATTTT

clone_size: -
v_call: TRBV10-3
d_call: -
j_call: TRBJ2-2
cdr3_aa: CAISDGGAATGELFF
cdr3_nt: TGTGCCATCAGTGATGGGGGGGCCGCCACCGGGGAGCTGTTTTTT

clone_size: -
v_call: TRBV28
d_call: -
j_call: TRBJ1-3
cdr3_aa: CASSSPRGAGNTIYF
cdr3_nt: TGTGCCAGCAGTTCCCCCCGCGGTGCTGGAAACACCATATATTTT

clone_size: once
v_call: TRBV7-9
d_call: -
j_call: TRBJ1-5
cdr3_aa: CASSLSFEPQHF
cdr3_nt: TGTGCCAGCAGCTTAAGCTTCGAGCCCCAGCATTTT

clone_size: -
v_call: TRBV5-1
d_call: TRBD1
j_call: TRBJ2-1
cdr3_aa: CASSSGTGLYEQFF
cdr3_nt: TGCGCCAGCAGCTCCGGGACAGGCCTGTATGAGCAGTTCTTC

clone_size: once
v_call: TRBV11-3
d_call: TRBD1
j_call: TRBJ2-2
cdr3_aa: CASSLAGQWGQPNTGELFF
cdr3_nt: TGTGCCAGCAGCTTAGCGGGACAGTGGGGCCAGCCTAACACCGGGGAGCTGTTTTTT

clone_size: -
v_call: TRBV19
d_call: TRBD2
j_call: TRBJ2-1
cdr3_aa: CASSVGESGRNEQFF
cdr3_nt: TGTGCCAGTAGTGTGGGGGAGAGCGGGAGGAATGAGCAGTTCTTC

clone_size: -
v_call: TRBV19
d_call: TRBD2
j_call: TRBJ2-1
cdr3_aa: CASSIERGSYNEQFF
cdr3_nt: TGTGCCAGTAGTATAGAGCGGGGGTCCTACAATGAGCAGTTCTTC

clone_size: -
v_call: TRBV9
d_call: -
j_call: TRBJ2-7
cdr3_aa: CASSVGDRHPTPNYEQYF
cdr3_nt: TGTGCCAGCAGCGTAGGAGACAGGCACCCTACACCTAACTACGAGCAGTACTTC

clone_size: once
v_call: TRBV5-1
d_call: TRBD2
j_call: TRBJ2-1
cdr3_aa: CASSLIRTSGYNEQFF
cdr3_nt: TGCGCCAGCAGCTTGATTCGGACTAGCGGCTACAATGAGCAGTTCTTC

clone_size: -
v_call: TRBV30
d_call: -
j_call: TRBJ1-5
cdr3_aa: CAWSPRVAERNQPQHF
cdr3_nt: TGTGCCTGGAGTCCCCGGGTGGCAGAACGCAATCAGCCCCAGCATTTT

clone_size: -
v_call: TRBV7-2
d_call: -
j_call: TRBJ2-7
cdr3_aa: CASSLVPDSSYEQYF
cdr3_nt: TGTGCCAGCAGCCTCGTACCGGACAGCTCCTACGAGCAGTACTTC

clone_size: once
v_call: TRBV19
d_call: TRBD1
j_call: TRBJ1-4
cdr3_aa: CASYDRGRNEKLFF
cdr3_nt: TGTGCCAGTTACGACAGGGGACGGAATGAAAAACTGTTTTTT

clone_size: once
v_call: TRBV29-1
d_call: -
j_call: TRBJ1-4
cdr3_aa: CSVEDQQAAPFF
cdr3_nt: TGCAGCGTTGAAGATCAGCAGGCAGCCCCGTTTTTT

clone_size: medium-sized
v_call: TRBV2
d_call: -
j_call: TRBJ1-2
cdr3_aa: CASSDSRQLYGYTF
cdr3_nt: TGTGCCAGCAGTGATTCTAGGCAGCTCTATGGCTACACCTTC

clone_size: -
v_call: TRBV6-5
d_call: -
j_call: TRBJ2-3
cdr3_aa: CASSYARVTDTQYF
cdr3_nt: TGTGCCAGCAGTTACGCCCGGGTGACAGATACGCAGTATTTT

clone_size: -
v_call: TRBV5-1
d_call: TRBD1
j_call: TRBJ1-1
cdr3_aa: CASSLTGVGRMNTEAFF
cdr3_nt: TGCGCCAGCAGCTTGACAGGGGTGGGTAGAATGAACACTGAAGCTTTCTTT

clone_size: -
v_call: TRBV6-5
d_call: TRBD2
j_call: TRBJ2-3
cdr3_aa: CASSYGLAADTQYF
cdr3_nt: TGTGCCAGCAGTTACGGACTAGCAGCAGATACGCAGTATTTT

clone_size: few
v_call: TRBV18
d_call: -
j_call: TRBJ1-1
cdr3_aa: CASSLGGDTEAFF
cdr3_nt: TGTGCCAGCTCACTTGGCGGGGACACTGAAGCTTTCTTT

clone_size: once
v_call: TRBV9
d_call: TRBD2
j_call: TRBJ2-5
cdr3_aa: CASSSLGGRAGETQYF
cdr3_nt: TGTGCCAGCAGCTCCCTGGGGGGGAGGGCCGGGGAGACCCAGTACTTC

clone_size: -
v_call: TRBV10-2
d_call: -
j_call: TRBJ2-7
cdr3_aa: CASKSLMGAYEQYF
cdr3_nt: TGCGCCAGCAAGTCTCTAATGGGAGCCTACGAGCAGTACTTC

clone_size: -
v_call: TRBV4-3
d_call: -
j_call: TRBJ1-1
cdr3_aa: CASSREGSTEAFF
cdr3_nt: TGCGCCAGCAGCCGAGAGGGGAGCACTGAAGCTTTCTTT